The rows below give T cell receptor beta chains drawn from one sample of a study of blood T cell repertoires in COVID-19. Profiled with immunoSEQ multiplex PCR; TCRdb holds only in-frame clones, not every one. This table has over 120,000 clones, approximately 87% appearing once. The sample was peripheral blood. The receptors were gathered from a woman aged 50 to 60 with active or convalescent COVID-19. CDR3s include the opening cysteine and the closing phenylalanine or tryptophan. Fields, in order: clone size, V gene, CDR3 protein. The size field is filled for only some rows; it gives once, few, many or a size class.

clone size: NA
V gene: TRBV11-1
CDR3 protein: CASSFLGSQETQYF

clone size: NA
V gene: TRBV30
CDR3 protein: CAWSVRGSSGNTIYF

clone size: NA
V gene: TRBV7-9
CDR3 protein: CASSSTRTGVPGGTEAFF

clone size: NA
V gene: TRBV5-8
CDR3 protein: CASSLGQVNQPQHF

clone size: NA
V gene: TRBV24-1
CDR3 protein: CATSDPDRVALYGYTF

clone size: NA
V gene: TRBV19
CDR3 protein: CASSSGTEGQPQHF

clone size: NA
V gene: TRBV2
CDR3 protein: CASTILRTGSGNTIYF

clone size: NA
V gene: TRBV4-3
CDR3 protein: CASSQDGTGKTPLHF

clone size: NA
V gene: TRBV27
CDR3 protein: CASSPNSGGPSTDTQYF

clone size: NA
V gene: TRBV12-3/TRBV12-4
CDR3 protein: CASSLSKETQYF

clone size: once
V gene: TRBV2
CDR3 protein: CASSDIQRANYGYTF

clone size: NA
V gene: TRBV5-1
CDR3 protein: CASSFGLAQRAQAPAIEF

clone size: NA
V gene: TRBV19
CDR3 protein: CASKARELTGELFF

clone size: NA
V gene: TRBV4-3
CDR3 protein: CASSQTEMNTEAFF

clone size: NA
V gene: TRBV18
CDR3 protein: CASSPRAGITNEQFF

clone size: few
V gene: TRBV2
CDR3 protein: CASSGGQLNEKLFF

clone size: NA
V gene: TRBV7-2
CDR3 protein: CASSLVTDYGYTF

clone size: NA
V gene: TRBV7-6
CDR3 protein: CASSSHRDSFYEQYF

clone size: NA
V gene: TRBV15
CDR3 protein: CATRATLAGGDTQYF

clone size: NA
V gene: TRBV4-3
CDR3 protein: CASSQSWERPYNEQFF

clone size: NA
V gene: TRBV2
CDR3 protein: CASSELSGRNQPQHF

clone size: NA
V gene: TRBV2
CDR3 protein: CASSEPSTGPGAYEQYF

clone size: NA
V gene: TRBV23-1
CDR3 protein: CASSQRVLIYNSPLHF

clone size: once
V gene: TRBV7-9
CDR3 protein: CASSSGLAGITEQFF

clone size: NA
V gene: TRBV9
CDR3 protein: CASSGGGTSGRITDTQYF

clone size: NA
V gene: TRBV19
CDR3 protein: CASSPRPDSNTEAFF

clone size: NA
V gene: TRBV29-1
CDR3 protein: CSVGQGSLDAFF

clone size: NA
V gene: TRBV4-3
CDR3 protein: CASSQEGGSYNEQFF

clone size: NA
V gene: TRBV28
CDR3 protein: CASSYGQSYEQYF

clone size: NA
V gene: TRBV7-9
CDR3 protein: CASSHKRRGATTNTGELFF

clone size: NA
V gene: TRBV28
CDR3 protein: CASSNLGRNTEAFF

clone size: NA
V gene: TRBV7-2
CDR3 protein: CASSDGTYNQPQHF

clone size: NA
V gene: TRBV5-5
CDR3 protein: CASSLSGTGNTEAFF

clone size: NA
V gene: TRBV11-2
CDR3 protein: CASSFGRGRVNNEQFF

clone size: NA
V gene: TRBV18
CDR3 protein: CASSPVAGREAFF

clone size: NA
V gene: TRBV5-1
CDR3 protein: CASSWGLAIPYEQYF

clone size: NA
V gene: TRBV27
CDR3 protein: CASSLAPVYNSPLHF

clone size: NA
V gene: TRBV28
CDR3 protein: CASSLTTGYTF

clone size: NA
V gene: TRBV27
CDR3 protein: CASSLSPSSGGTFQETQYF

clone size: once
V gene: TRBV6-1
CDR3 protein: CASSEILAVNEQFF

clone size: NA
V gene: TRBV4-3
CDR3 protein: CASSQDGTSGPTYEQYF

clone size: few
V gene: TRBV12-5
CDR3 protein: CASGLAREDNILQYF

clone size: NA
V gene: TRBV7-3
CDR3 protein: CASSLTVTGSTGELFF

clone size: NA
V gene: TRBV5-4
CDR3 protein: CASSPPLLGTDTQYF

clone size: NA
V gene: TRBV3-1/TRBV3-2
CDR3 protein: CASSPGTPEAFF

clone size: NA
V gene: TRBV12-3/TRBV12-4
CDR3 protein: CASSFQGNTEAFF